Listed below are T cell receptor beta chains from one sample, sequenced in a study of Ad26.COV2.S vaccination and SARS-CoV-2 variants. Data came from immunoSEQ multiplex PCR; TCRdb stores just in-frame clones and leaves some out. The data contain hundreds of thousands of clones, roughly 90% of them singletons. The sample here was peripheral blood, taken in a trial of Ad26.COV2.S vaccine versus placebo. The receptor set was obtained from a person between 18 and 59 years old who received the Ad26.COV2.S COVID-19 vaccine or a placebo. CDR3s include the opening cysteine and the closing phenylalanine or tryptophan. A D gene is named only where the DNA matches it firmly. Clone size is stated in some rows and not others, as once, few, many or a class when expanded.

size	V	D	J	DNA	CDR3
.	TRBV4-2	.	TRBJ1-4	TGTGCCAGCAGCCAATGGGGGGGAACTAATGAAAAACTGTTTTTT	CASSQWGGTNEKLFF
.	TRBV9	.	TRBJ2-3	TGTGCCAGCAGCGTAGACCACACAGATACGCAGTATTTT	CASSVDHTDTQYF
.	TRBV18	.	TRBJ2-2	TGTGCCAGCTCACCAGGGTTTAACACCGGGGAGCTGTTTTTT	CASSPGFNTGELFF
once	TRBV7-8	.	TRBJ2-1	TGTGCCAGCAGCTTACAGGCTCCCTACAATGAGCAGTTCTTC	CASSLQAPYNEQFF
.	TRBV5-1	TRBD1	TRBJ2-5	TGCGCCAGCAGCTTAGGGACAGGGAAAGAGACCCAGTACTTC	CASSLGTGKETQYF
.	TRBV30	.	TRBJ2-7	TGTGCCTGGAGTGTAGAGAAGGAGCAGTACTTC	CAWSVEKEQYF
few	TRBV7-9	.	TRBJ1-1	TGTGCCAGCAGCTTAAGCGGAGGGGGCACTGAAGCTTTCTTT	CASSLSGGGTEAFF
few	TRBV27	.	TRBJ1-1	TGTGCCAGCAGCCCCCGACCCCCGAGCACTGAAGCTTTCTTT	CASSPRPPSTEAFF
.	TRBV24-1	.	TRBJ2-7	TGTGCCACCAGTGACCCCGGGACAAAAACCTACGAGCAGTACTTC	CATSDPGTKTYEQYF
.	TRBV5-4	.	TRBJ2-2	TGTGCCAGCAGCTTGGGGCTAGGGGTGACCGGGGAGCTGTTTTTT	CASSLGLGVTGELFF
.	TRBV5-1	TRBD1	TRBJ2-3	TGCGCCAGCAGCTTGGGCCGGGACAGTGCAGTGCCAGATACGCAGTATTTT	CASSLGRDSAVPDTQYF
.	TRBV2	.	TRBJ2-5	TGTGCCAGCGGGACAGCGGGGCGGGAGACCCAGTACTTC	CASGTAGRETQYF
.	TRBV7-6	.	TRBJ2-1	TGTGCCAGCAGCGCTAGGACAGACTCCTACAATGAGCAGTTCTTC	CASSARTDSYNEQFF
.	TRBV30	.	TRBJ1-2	TGTGCCTGGAGTGTTACCCGCTTTGACTATGGCTACACCTTC	CAWSVTRFDYGYTF
few	TRBV25-1	.	TRBJ1-3	TGTGCCAGCAGAGAGGTAGGGTCTGGAAACACCATATATTTT	CASREVGSGNTIYF
.	TRBV19	.	TRBJ2-1	TGTGCCAGTAGTATGGTCAAGTGGGCCTCGGGGGATGAGCAGTTCTTC	CASSMVKWASGDEQFF
once	TRBV4-3	TRBD1	TRBJ1-6	TGCGCCAGCAGCCAAGAGGGGCAGGGGGGAGGCCCCTATAATTCACCCCTCCACTTT	CASSQEGQGGGPYNSPLHF
once	TRBV12-3/TRBV12-4	.	TRBJ2-1	TGTGCCAGCAGTCTTCTAGCATACAATGAGCAGTTCTTC	CASSLLAYNEQFF
few	TRBV23-1	.	TRBJ2-2	TGCGCCAGCAGTCAGGCCACGAACACCGGGGAGCTGTTTTTT	CASSQATNTGELFF
.	TRBV2	TRBD1	TRBJ1-4	TGTGCCAGCCGATCGGGGACAGTGGTTGAAAAACTGTTTTTT	CASRSGTVVEKLFF
.	TRBV9	.	TRBJ2-2	TGTGCCAGCAGCGTAGGAGCGAATTCGAACACCGGGGAGCTGTTTTTT	CASSVGANSNTGELFF
.	TRBV6-5	.	TRBJ1-2	TGTGCCAGCCGAGGGGATATCGGGTATGGCTACACCTTC	CASRGDIGYGYTF
once	TRBV5-1	TRBD2	TRBJ2-1	TGCGCCAGCAGCTTGGATAGCGGGGGTGAGCAGTTCTTC	CASSLDSGGEQFF
.	TRBV19	.	TRBJ1-2	TGTGCCAGTAGTATAAAGCCCGGGGGCTCTAACTATGGCTACACCTTC	CASSIKPGGSNYGYTF
.	TRBV7-2	TRBD1	TRBJ2-5	TGTGCCAGCAGCCTTGACAGGGTGGGGACCCAGTACTTC	CASSLDRVGTQYF
.	TRBV27	.	TRBJ1-2	TGTGCCAGCAGTCCCCCGGGCAGGGGCCGTGGCTACACCTTC	CASSPPGRGRGYTF
.	TRBV10-3	TRBD1	TRBJ2-7	TGTGCCATCATGAACGGACAGGGCTACGAGCAGTACTTC	CAIMNGQGYEQYF
.	TRBV19	.	TRBJ2-2	TGTGCCAGCTGTTCAGGGCCGAACACCGGGGAGCTGTTTTTT	CASCSGPNTGELFF
.	TRBV19	.	TRBJ1-5	TGTGCCAGTAGTATAGAAGGCAGGGTGGCCAATCAGCCCCAGCATTTT	CASSIEGRVANQPQHF
.	TRBV10-2	.	TRBJ2-5	TGCGCCACCACGGGGACTTGGGGAGAGACCCAGTACTTC	CATTGTWGETQYF
.	TRBV5-1	TRBD1	TRBJ2-7	TGCGCCAGCAGCTTGCCCGGGACAGTCGGAGAGCAGTACTTC	CASSLPGTVGEQYF
few	TRBV6-5	.	TRBJ2-1	TGTGCCAGCCGCTCTCCGCGGCGCGAGTTCTTC	CASRSPRREFF
few	TRBV2	TRBD1	TRBJ2-7	TGTGCCACCAAAGGGGGCCGGGACGAGCAGTACTTC	CATKGGRDEQYF
.	TRBV3-1/TRBV3-2	.	TRBJ2-7	TGTGCCAGCAGCCTACTAGATCCTGCGAGCTCCTACGAGCAGTACTTC	CASSLLDPASSYEQYF
.	TRBV6-5	TRBD1	TRBJ1-5	TGTGCCAGCAGCTGGACAGGGGATCAGCCCCAGCATTTT	CASSWTGDQPQHF
.	TRBV10-1	TRBD2	TRBJ2-7	TGCGCCAGCAGTAAGAGCGGGAGTGGGTACGAGCAGTACTTC	CASSKSGSGYEQYF
.	TRBV15	.	TRBJ2-3	TGTGCCACCAGCAGAGGATGGGGGACGGGCACAGATACGCAGTATTTT	CATSRGWGTGTDTQYF
.	TRBV5-1	TRBD1	TRBJ2-2	TGCGCCAGCAGCTGGACAGGGGACACCGGGGAGCTGTTTTTT	CASSWTGDTGELFF
.	TRBV13	.	TRBJ1-5	TGTGCCAGCAGCCCGGGGTCTTGGCGTAATCAGCCCCAGCATTTT	CASSPGSWRNQPQHF
.	TRBV3-1/TRBV3-2	.	TRBJ1-4	TGTGCCAGCAGTCACTATGCAACTAATGAAAAACTGTTTTTT	CASSHYATNEKLFF
.	TRBV7-2	.	TRBJ2-2	TGTGCCAGCAGCCCAACTAGGGGCACCGGGGAGCTGTTTTTT	CASSPTRGTGELFF
.	TRBV7-8	TRBD1	TRBJ1-5	TGTGCCAGCAGCCTAGACAGGGATCAGCCCCAGCATTTT	CASSLDRDQPQHF
once	TRBV2	TRBD1	TRBJ1-5	TGTGCCAGCAGCCAGGGGGACTATAGCAATCAGCCCCAGCATTTT	CASSQGDYSNQPQHF
.	TRBV4-2	TRBD2	TRBJ2-7	TGTGCCAGCAGCCAAGTTGGATCTAGCGGGAGGGCCTACGAGCAGTACTTC	CASSQVGSSGRAYEQYF
.	TRBV7-2	.	TRBJ1-2	TGTGCCAGCAGCTTAGGGCTACAGTACAATGGCTACACCTTC	CASSLGLQYNGYTF
.	TRBV7-3	.	TRBJ1-1	TGTGCCAGCAGCGGTGACTGGAACACTGAAGCTTTCTTT	CASSGDWNTEAFF
.	TRBV30	.	TRBJ2-7	TGTGCCTGGACCAATGGGATTTACGGCTACGAGCAGTACTTC	CAWTNGIYGYEQYF
.	TRBV6-2/TRBV6-3	.	TRBJ2-5	TGTGCCAGCAGTTACCATGGGGAAGAGACCCAGTACTTC	CASSYHGEETQYF